The rows below give T cell receptor beta chains drawn from one sample of a study of blood T cells in healthy people across ages. Via MiXCR, TCRdb re-called the 5' RACE reads, giving one row per CDR3 protein. The sample holds more than 900,000 distinct CDR3 sequences, about 25% seen once. These data were also filed under a second study, of T cells of mothers and their children.

Sequenced input: blood. These receptors all come from a girl aged 2 to 9 in good health. The CDR3 runs from the conserved cysteine through the conserved F or W. The D gene is left open where the match is weak. Rows may omit the clone size; those that give it use once, few, many or a size class.

j_call d_call clone_size v_call cdr3_aa cdr3_nt
TRBJ2-3 TRBD2 many TRBV7-2 CASSSTSGRTDTQYF TGTGCCAGCAGCTCGACTAGCGGGAGAACAGATACGCAGTATTTT
TRBJ1-1 TRBD1 NA TRBV7-2 CASSLSQPTGGTAFF TGTGCCAGCAGCCTTTCCCAACCTACAGGGGGCACAGCTTTCTTT
TRBJ2-2 NA few TRBV5-1 CASSGTYTGELFF TGCGCCAGCAGCGGAACGTACACCGGGGAGCTGTTTTTT
TRBJ2-5 NA NA TRBV29-1 CSAETRPETQYF TGCAGCGCCGAAACTAGGCCAGAGACCCAGTACTTC
TRBJ2-5 TRBD2 few TRBV28 CASARTGTSGETQYF TGTGCCAGCGCCAGGACCGGGACTAGCGGGGAGACCCAGTACTTC
TRBJ2-1 NA NA TRBV11-1 CASSRPLGLSAYEQFF TGTGCCAGCAGTCGCCCTTTGGGGCTTTCGGCTTATGAGCAGTTCTTC
TRBJ2-3 NA once TRBV7-2 CASSLALRGEEVYFTQYF TGTGCCAGCAGCTTAGCGCTGAGAGGAGAGGAAGTGTACTTTACGCAGTATTTT
TRBJ2-7 NA NA TRBV21-1 CASSRFYGQNKKSYEQYF TGTGCCAGCAGCAGATTTTATGGACAGAATAAAAAATCCTACGAGCAGTACTTC
TRBJ2-5 TRBD1 many TRBV29-1 CSVETGKATQYF TGCAGCGTTGAGACAGGGAAGGCGACCCAGTACTTC
TRBJ1-5 NA NA TRBV5-6 CASSLSGFGVNQPQHF TGTGCCAGCAGCTTGTCTGGATTCGGTGTCAATCAGCCCCAGCATTTT
TRBJ2-5 NA many TRBV29-1 CSAGGQYQETQYF TGCAGCGCGGGGGGACAGTACCAAGAGACCCAGTACTTC
TRBJ2-1 NA NA TRBV6-5 CASSLSEDSNEQFF TGTGCCAGCAGTTTGAGTGAGGACAGCAATGAGCAGTTCTTC
TRBJ1-5 NA few TRBV7-2 CASSGTPYQPQHF TGTGCCAGCAGCGGGACACCTTATCAGCCCCAGCATTTT
TRBJ2-5 NA NA TRBV5-1 CASTKRDNLEVLRETQYF TGCGCCAGCACGAAGCGGGACAATCTCGAGGTCCTCCGGGAGACCCAGTACTTC
TRBJ1-1 NA few TRBV4-1 CASSQGGGKAFF TGCGCCAGCAGCCAAGGGGGTGGAAAGGCTTTCTTT
TRBJ2-5 TRBD2 NA TRBV7-2 CASSLLVSGGETQYF TGTGCCAGCAGCTTATTGGTTAGCGGGGGGGAGACCCAGTACTTC
TRBJ2-6 NA few TRBV6-1 CASSAHRDMAGANVLTF TGTGCCAGCAGTGCCCACCGGGACATGGCTGGGGCCAACGTCCTGACTTTC
TRBJ1-1 NA NA TRBV7-8 CASSLSLRWAAAEAFF TGTGCCAGCAGCTTATCATTGCGATGGGCTGCGGCTGAAGCTTTCTTT
TRBJ2-1 TRBD2 NA TRBV4-2 CASSQGAGGPPGNEQFF TGTGCCAGCAGCCAAGGAGCGGGAGGGCCCCCGGGAAATGAGCAGTTCTTC
TRBJ2-5 NA NA TRBV14 CASSQDDETQYF TGTGCCAGCAGCCAAGATGACGAGACCCAGTACTTC
TRBJ2-1 TRBD2 few TRBV7-9 CASLTAGYEQFF TGTGCCAGTCTAACAGCGGGATACGAGCAGTTCTTC
TRBJ1-5 NA NA TRBV20-1 CSASPPGGNQPQHF TGCAGTGCTAGCCCCCCTGGGGGCAATCAGCCCCAGCATTTT
TRBJ2-7 NA few TRBV4-1 CASSQEPLGGQYF TGCGCCAGCAGCCAAGAACCCCTAGGGGGGCAGTACTTC
TRBJ2-3 NA NA TRBV4-3 CASSSRTVQSTDTQYF TGCGCCAGCAGCTCTCGGACCGTTCAAAGCACAGATACGCAGTATTTT
TRBJ2-7 NA NA TRBV21-1 CASSDKEARTGTYEQYF TGTGCCAGCAGCGACAAAGAAGCCCGGACAGGGACCTACGAGCAGTACTTC
TRBJ1-2 NA NA TRBV29-1 CSVREGFAYGYTF TGCAGCGTCCGTGAGGGTTTTGCATATGGCTACACCTTC
TRBJ2-7 NA NA TRBV11-1 CASSGVNRVPYEQYF TGTGCCAGCAGCGGCGTTAACAGGGTCCCCTACGAGCAGTACTTC